Only a few counts were recorded for the clone carrying this TCR beta chain. This entry is derived from a study of T-cell reconstitution after alpha-beta-depleted transplantation in children. This CDR3 is built from 15 residues. Trimming cost V 7 bases and J 1 base, with 14 bases left between them. Unique molecular identifiers were incorporated during preparation of the TCRbeta library. TCRdb analysed the PCR reads with MiXCR anew, one entry per CDR3 protein. Found here are 900,000 or so distinct CDR3 sequences, under 20% of them singletons; the top ten hold just under 5%. The receptor was derived from a male patient under 18 who had a stem cell transplant for acute lymphoblastic leukemia, so the T cells may come from the graft donor. The sequencing used PBMCs, mostly from graft donor cells, collected 360 days after TCRalphabeta/CD19-depleted stem cell transplant. The chain carries TRBV12-3 or TRBV12-4 and TRBJ1-5, with D unclear. CDR3 in amino acids: CASTKAGGSNQPQHF. The CDR3, as DNA: TGTGCCAGCACAAAGGCTGGCGGGAGCAATCAGCCCCAGCATTTT.